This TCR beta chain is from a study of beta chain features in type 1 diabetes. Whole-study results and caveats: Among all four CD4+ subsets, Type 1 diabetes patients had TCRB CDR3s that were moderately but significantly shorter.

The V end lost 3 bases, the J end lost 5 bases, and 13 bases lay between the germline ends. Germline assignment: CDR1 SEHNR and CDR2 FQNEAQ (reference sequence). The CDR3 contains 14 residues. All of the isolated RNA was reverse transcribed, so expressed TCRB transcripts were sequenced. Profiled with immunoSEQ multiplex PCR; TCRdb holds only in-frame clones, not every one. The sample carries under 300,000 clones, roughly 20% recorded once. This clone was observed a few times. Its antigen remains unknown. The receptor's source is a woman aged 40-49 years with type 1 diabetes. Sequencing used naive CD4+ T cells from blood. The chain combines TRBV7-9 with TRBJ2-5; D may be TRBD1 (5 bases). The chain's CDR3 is CASSFLGVQETQYF. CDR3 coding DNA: TGTGCCAGCAGCTTTCTAGGGGTACAGGAGACCCAGTACTTC. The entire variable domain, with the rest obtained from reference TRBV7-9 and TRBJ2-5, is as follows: DTGVSQNPRHKITKRGQNVTFRCDPISEHNRLYWYRQTLGQGPEFLTYFQNEAQLEKSRLLSDRFSAERPKGSFSTLEIQRTEQGDSAMYLCASSFLGVQETQYFGPGTRLLVL.